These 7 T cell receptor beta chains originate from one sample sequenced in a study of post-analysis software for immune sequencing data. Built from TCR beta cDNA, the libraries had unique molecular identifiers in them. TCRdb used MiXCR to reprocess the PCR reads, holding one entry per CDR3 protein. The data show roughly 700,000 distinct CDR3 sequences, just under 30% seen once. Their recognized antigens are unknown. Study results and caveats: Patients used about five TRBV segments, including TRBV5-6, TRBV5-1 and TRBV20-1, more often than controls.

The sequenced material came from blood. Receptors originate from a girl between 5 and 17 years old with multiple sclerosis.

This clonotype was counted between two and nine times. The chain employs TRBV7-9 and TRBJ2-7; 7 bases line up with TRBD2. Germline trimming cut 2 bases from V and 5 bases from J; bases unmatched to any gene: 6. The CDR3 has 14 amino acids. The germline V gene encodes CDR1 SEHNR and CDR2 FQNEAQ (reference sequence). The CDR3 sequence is CASSLSGDYHEQYF. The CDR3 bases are TGTGCCAGCAGCTTAAGTGGGGACTACCACGAGCAGTACTTC.

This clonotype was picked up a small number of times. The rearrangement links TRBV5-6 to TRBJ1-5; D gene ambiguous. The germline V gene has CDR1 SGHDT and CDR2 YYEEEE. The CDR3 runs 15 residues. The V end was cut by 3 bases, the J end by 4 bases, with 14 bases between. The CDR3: CASSWRGFGNQPQHF. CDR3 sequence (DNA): TGTGCCAGCAGCTGGAGAGGATTTGGAAATCAGCCCCAGCATTTT.

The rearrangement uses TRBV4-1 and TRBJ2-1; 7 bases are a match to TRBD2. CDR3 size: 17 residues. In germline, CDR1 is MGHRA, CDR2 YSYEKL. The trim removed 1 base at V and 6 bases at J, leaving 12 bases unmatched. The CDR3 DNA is TGCGCCAGCAGCCAAGTTTCAGCGGGGATTATCACCAATGAGCAGTTCTTC. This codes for CASSQVSAGIITNEQFF.

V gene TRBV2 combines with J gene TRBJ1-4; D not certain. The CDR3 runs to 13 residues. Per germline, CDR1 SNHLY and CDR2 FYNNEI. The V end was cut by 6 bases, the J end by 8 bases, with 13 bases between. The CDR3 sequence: CASSTRTKEKLFF. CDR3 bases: TGTGCCAGCAGCACACGGACGAAGGAAAAACTGTTTTTT.

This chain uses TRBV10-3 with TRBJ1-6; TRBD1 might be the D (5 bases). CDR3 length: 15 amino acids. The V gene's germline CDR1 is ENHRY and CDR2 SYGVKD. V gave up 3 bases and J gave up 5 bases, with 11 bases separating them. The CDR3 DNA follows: TGTGCCATCAGTGACCCAGGACACGATAATTCACCCCTCCACTTT. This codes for CAISDPGHDNSPLHF.

The CDR3: CASSNVGQGYGYTF. The DNA of the CDR3 is TGCGCCAGCAGCAATGTAGGACAGGGGTATGGCTACACCTTC. V and J are TRBV4-3 and TRBJ1-2; 9 nucleotides line up with TRBD1. There are 14 residues in the CDR3. From germline, CDR1 is LGHNA and CDR2 YSLEER. V dropped 5 bases and J dropped 5; count of bases not matched to a gene: 6.

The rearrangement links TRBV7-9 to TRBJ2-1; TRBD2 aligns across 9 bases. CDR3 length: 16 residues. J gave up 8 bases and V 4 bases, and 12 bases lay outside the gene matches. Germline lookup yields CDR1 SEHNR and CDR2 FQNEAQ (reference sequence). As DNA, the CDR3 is TGTGCCAGCAGCTCCGAGAGGGCGGGAGGGCCCCATGAGCAGTTCTTC. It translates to CASSSERAGGPHEQFF.